The 32 T cell receptor beta chains reported below all come from one sample, sequenced in a study of breast tumors, draining lymph nodes, adjacent tissues. Breast cancer patients provided tissue from their axillary draining lymph nodes. TCRdb passed the multiplex PCR reads through MiXCR, listing each CDR3 protein once. The sample gives around 170,000 distinct CDR3 sequences, around a third of which show up once; approximately 4.3% is in the top ten. Material for sequencing was axillary lymph node tissue. These receptor sequences come from a female donor with breast cancer. Some clones in this sample may be carry-over from other donors' samples.

There are a few counts of this clonotype. The CDR3 DNA reads as TGTGCCAGCAGTTTAAGGGCGGGAGGGCTCCAGACCCAGTACTTC. Protein: CASSLRAGGLQTQYF. This chain connects TRBV28 to TRBJ2-5; 9 positions match TRBD2. The V gene's germline CDR1 is MDHEN and CDR2 SYDVKM. The CDR3 extends over 15 amino acids. Losses at the gene ends were 2 bases for V and 6 bases for J; bases not matched to a gene: 7.

The chain uses TRBV12-3 or TRBV12-4 and TRBJ1-2, with 7 nucleotides matching TRBD1. The CDR3 loop spans 12 amino acids. V lost 6 bases to trimming and J lost 4 bases; unmatched junction nucleotides: 2. CDR3 amino acids: CASRQGTYGYTF. The CDR3 DNA sequence: TGTGCCAGCAGACAGGGGACCTATGGCTACACCTTC.

The rearrangement links TRBV7-6 to TRBJ2-7, with 7 bases aligning to TRBD2. Trimming removed 5 bases from V and 0 bases from J; junction bases left unmatched: 13. This CDR3 region has 17 residues. Germline CDR1 and CDR2: SGHVS and FNYEAQ. This CDR3 reads CASSRGGAPPCSYEQYF. The CDR3 DNA sequence: TGTGCCAGCAGCCGCGGGGGTGCACCTCCGTGCTCCTACGAGCAGTACTTC.

A remark on this clonotype: This may arise from a read error, as a much more abundant clone is one base away. V is TRBV11-2 and J is TRBJ1-2; TRBD1 might be the D (5 bases). V was clipped by 6 bases and J by 4 bases, with 15 bases between them. The CDR3 length is 14 residues. Germline loops: CDR1 SGHAT, CDR2 FQNNGV. DNA of the CDR3: TGTGCCAGCAGTCCCGGGGCAGGGCTCTATGGCTACACCTTC. Protein sequence: CASSPGAGLYGYTF.

Of note for this clonotype: Given a much more abundant clone one base away, this may be a read error. The J gene is TRBJ1-5, the V gene TRBV6-6; tentatively, D is TRBD1 (6 bases). Germline CDR1 and CDR2: MNHNY and SVGAGI (reference sequence). The V end was cut by 11 bases, the J end by 5 bases, with 19 bases between. There are 14 residues in the CDR3. CDR3 nucleotides: TGTGCCGGCACTTTCACAAGGGGGGATCAGCCCCAGCATTTT. As protein: CAGTFTRGDQPQHF.

The gene calls are TRBV15 and TRBJ2-3, with D hard to call. The CDR3 has 15 amino acids. Trimming took off 3 bases at V and 1 base at J, with 11 bases between the two ends. Germline assignment: CDR1 LNHNV and CDR2 YYDKDF (reference sequence). The CDR3 DNA reads TGTGCCACCAGCAGCTTTACCGGCGGCACAGATACGCAGTATTTT. Its translation is CATSSFTGGTDTQYF.

This clonotype was seen ten or more times. This chain links TRBV20-1 with TRBJ2-1; 10 nucleotides match TRBD2. The CDR3 covers 18 residues. Germline-derived CDR1 and CDR2 are DFQATT and SNEGSKA (reference sequence). Losses at the gene ends were 1 base for V and 6 bases for J; bases not matched to a gene: 15. CDR3 protein: CSARAPPGGLAAGNEQFF. The CDR3 DNA reads as TGCAGTGCTAGAGCTCCGCCCGGCGGACTAGCGGCGGGCAATGAGCAGTTCTTC.

On this clonotype itself: This may come from a read error, since a much larger clone is one base off. The CDR3 does not close with the conserved phenylalanine or tryptophan, likely indicating a read error. V and J are TRBV19 and TRBJ2-1; D possibly corresponds to TRBD2 (5 bases). The CDR3 consists of 16 residues. The ends were cut back, 4 bases at V and 0 bases at J, with 13 bases in the middle. Germline V gene data show CDR1 as LNHDA and CDR2 as SQIVND (reference sequence). CDR3 amino acids: CASSTPVGSSYNEQFS. In DNA form, the CDR3 reads TGTGCCAGTAGTACTCCTGTTGGGAGCTCCTACAATGAGCAGTTCTCC.

The chain carries TRBV7-2 and TRBJ1-1; possibly TRBD1 for D (6 bases). V lost 3 bases, J lost 4 bases, and 12 bases lay in between. CDR1 is SGHTA and CDR2 is FQGNSA in the germline V gene. There are 14 residues in the CDR3. CDR3: CASSFFQGTTEAFF. DNA for the CDR3: TGTGCCAGCAGCTTTTTTCAGGGGACCACTGAAGCTTTCTTT.

This rearrangement joins TRBV15 to TRBJ1-1, with D uncertain. The CDR3 has 13 residues. Germline-derived CDR1 and CDR2 are LNHNV and YYDKDF (reference sequence). V was pared by 0 bases and J by 6 bases, with 8 bases between. The CDR3 DNA reads as TGTGCCACCAGCAGAGATCTGGGCTCTGAAGCTTTCTTT. Its translation: CATSRDLGSEAFF.

This clonotype was counted ten times or more. The chain combines TRBV12-3 or TRBV12-4 with TRBJ2-2; TRBD2 agrees at 7 bases. V lost 2 bases and J lost 7; bases outside the gene matches: 7. The CDR3 is 15 residues long. CDR3 loop: CASSLRRGEGGELFF. The CDR3 DNA reads TGTGCCAGCAGTTTACGGCGCGGGGAGGGCGGGGAGCTGTTTTTT.

This clonotype has a handful of counts. The chain couples TRBV5-8 to TRBJ2-5, with 7 positions matching TRBD1. The germline CDR1 and CDR2 sequences are SGHTS and YDEGEE. The CDR3 length is 14 residues. With 4 bases clipped from V and 0 bases from J, the junction kept 3 bases outside the gene matches. The CDR3, as DNA: TGTGCCAGCAGCCGAGGGACAGACCAAGAGACCCAGTACTTC. This sequence encodes CASSRGTDQETQYF.

This clonotype was counted at least ten times. The V gene is TRBV7-9, the J gene TRBJ1-4; D is unclear. Trimming cost V 3 bases and J 5 bases, with 10 bases left between them. CDR3 length: 14 residues. Germline V gene lookup returns CDR1 SEHNR and CDR2 FQNEAQ (reference sequence). In DNA form, the CDR3 reads TGTGCCAGCAGCTTCTATGACGGGAATGAAAAACTGTTTTTT. Translated: CASSFYDGNEKLFF.

V usage is TRBV15 and J usage is TRBJ2-6; D gene uncertain. Deletions cut 8 bases from V and 0 bases from J, with 11 bases between. This CDR3 contains 15 residues. Germline V lookup: CDR1 LNHNV, CDR2 YYDKDF (reference sequence). The CDR3 protein is CATPGLCSGANVLTF. CDR3 sequence (DNA): TGTGCCACCCCCGGGCTGTGCTCTGGGGCCAACGTCCTGACTTTC.

This clonotype was counted only a few times. Being one base from a much bigger clone, this may be a read error. The CDR3 loop reads CASSFRLAGVTEQLF. The CDR3 nucleotides are TGTGCCAGCAGCTTTCGACTAGCGGGAGTGACTGAGCAGCTCTTC. The rearrangement links TRBV7-3 to TRBJ2-1; 12 positions agree with TRBD2. This CDR3 has 15 amino acids. From germline, CDR1 is SGHTA and CDR2 FQGTGA.

The CDR3 coding sequence is TGTGCCAGCAGTTTAGTTCTACCCCCTTCCTACGAGCAGTACTTC. It translates to CASSLVLPPSYEQYF. The rearrangement joins TRBV28 to TRBJ2-7, with D hard to call. V dropped 2 bases and J dropped 1 base, with 12 bases sitting between them. This CDR3 region has 15 residues. Germline loops: CDR1 MDHEN, CDR2 SYDVKM. Filled out from reference TRBV28 and TRBJ2-7, the complete variable domain reads DVKVTQSSRYLVKRTGEKVFLECVQDMDHENMFWYRQDPGLGLRLIYFSYDVKMKEKGDIPEGYSVSREKKERFSLILESASTNQTSMYLCASSLVLPPSYEQYFGPGTRLTVT.

The sample holds many counts of this clonotype. The chain uses TRBV19 and TRBJ2-2, with D uncertain. This CDR3 has 13 residues. The germline V gene has CDR1 LNHDA and CDR2 SQIVND (reference sequence). V lost 5 bases and J lost 2, with 6 bases in between. The chain's CDR3 is CASSHHNTGELFF. CDR3 nucleotide sequence: TGTGCCAGTAGTCATCATAACACCGGGGAGCTGTTTTTT.

This clonotype was seen more than once but under ten times. This chain connects TRBV7-2 to TRBJ1-1, with D possibly TRBD1 on 5 matching bases. Germline assignment: CDR1 SGHTA and CDR2 FQGNSA. CDR3 size: 15 residues. V lost 0 bases to trimming and J lost 4 bases, with 12 bases between them. The CDR3 sequence is CASSLAGTLTTEAFF. CDR3 bases: TGTGCCAGCAGCTTAGCCGGGACGCTGACCACTGAAGCTTTCTTT. The complete variable domain, with remaining parts taken from reference TRBV7-2 and TRBJ1-1, reads GAGVSQSPSNKVTEKGKDVELRCDPISGHTALYWYRQSLGQGLEFLIYFQGNSAPDKSGLPSDRFSAERTGGSVSTLTIQRTQQEDSAVYLCASSLAGTLTTEAFFGQGTRLTVV.

This clonotype was detected ten times or more. V and J are TRBV6-2 or TRBV6-3 and TRBJ2-7; no firm D call. Deletions cut 4 bases from V and 2 bases from J, with 9 bases between. Germline CDR1 MNHEY, CDR2 SVGEGT. The CDR3 totals 13 residues. The CDR3 protein is CASSSQLTYEQYF. CDR3 bases: TGTGCCAGCAGTTCCCAACTTACCTACGAGCAGTACTTC.

About this clonotype: As the CDR3 is not closed by the conserved phenylalanine or tryptophan, this likely results from a read error. The DNA is omitted, as the CDR3 cannot be located on it reliably, and the CDR3 follows TCRdb's listing. The chain recombines TRBV12-3 or TRBV12-4 with TRBJ1-3; the table's D gene call, TRBD1, was not cross checked with the DNA. The CDR3 is 9 amino acids in total, end residues counted. CDR3 amino acids: CASSRTGYT.

The chain carries TRBV3-1 and TRBJ1-4; 7 bases line up with TRBD1. This CDR3 region has 15 residues. Trimming cost V 1 base and J 6 bases; bases outside gene matches: 5. CDR1 and CDR2 (germline): LGHDT, YNNKEL (reference sequence). The CDR3 bases are TGTGCCAGCAGCCAAGGCAGGGGGGAAGATGAAAAACTGTTTTTT. Translated, it gives CASSQGRGEDEKLFF.

This clonotype was seen a handful of times. A much larger clone sits a single nucleotide away, making a read error possible. The missing conserved phenylalanine or tryptophan at the end of this CDR3 makes a read error likely. The chain combines TRBV7-2 with TRBJ2-5; D is perhaps TRBD2 (7 bases). The CDR3 extends over 14 amino acids. V lost 3 bases and J lost 5, with 13 bases in between. Germline CDR1 is SGHTA and CDR2 is FQGNSA. The CDR3 spells CASSFQGREETQYL. In DNA form, the CDR3 reads TGTGCCAGCAGCTTCCAGGGGAGGGAGGAGACCCAGTACCTC.

This clonotype was picked up many times. The gene calls are TRBV27 and TRBJ1-4; D remains ambiguous. CDR1 and CDR2 (germline): MNHEY, SMNVEV (reference sequence). The V and J ends lost 3 bases and 8 bases respectively, with 16 bases between them. The CDR3 is 15 residues long. Here the CDR3 DNA reads TGTGCCAGCAGTTTCGAGGGATTGGGGAGAGAAAAACTGTTTTTT. Its translation: CASSFEGLGREKLFF.

At least ten counts were recorded for this clonotype. The chain recombines TRBV18 with TRBJ2-7; D call uncertain. Germline assignment: CDR1 KGHSH and CDR2 LQKENI. The CDR3 is 14 amino acids. Between the trimmed V and J ends, which lost 0 bases and 2 bases, there was a span of 8 bases. The CDR3 reads CASSPPVKTYEQYF. Written as DNA, the CDR3 is TGTGCCAGCTCACCACCTGTGAAAACCTACGAGCAGTACTTC.

This clonotype was counted ten times or more. The CDR3 sequence: CASSLRARASSGNTIYF. As DNA, the CDR3 is TGTGCCAGCAGCTTACGGGCCAGGGCGAGCTCTGGAAACACCATATATTTT. The genes are TRBV7-6 and TRBJ1-3; possible D gene TRBD1, 5 bases. Per germline, CDR1 SGHVS and CDR2 FNYEAQ. This CDR3 spans 17 amino acids. Between the trimmed V and J ends, which lost 2 bases and 0 bases, there was a span of 14 bases.

This clonotype showed up many times. V gene TRBV10-1 combines with J gene TRBJ2-7; the D gene is possibly TRBD2 (6 bases). V lost 6 bases, J lost 6 bases, and 21 bases lay in between. Per germline, CDR1 WNHNN and CDR2 SYGVQD (reference sequence). This CDR3 comprises 15 residues. This CDR3 reads CASRGAPGAKSEQYF. The CDR3 nucleotides read TGCGCCAGCAGAGGGGCCCCGGGAGCCAAGAGCGAGCAGTACTTC.

V gene TRBV25-1 combines with J gene TRBJ1-2; no definite D call. V lost 10 bases, J lost 8 bases, and 11 bases lay in between. Germline-derived CDR1 and CDR2 are MGHDK and SYGVNS. The CDR3 is 10 amino acids. CDR3 loop: CATFTNGYTF. The CDR3 nucleotides are TGTGCCACCTTCACAAACGGCTACACCTTC.

This clonotype was seen more than once but under ten times. This CDR3 fails to terminate in the conserved phenylalanine or tryptophan, so it likely reflects a read error. The V gene is TRBV7-2, the J gene TRBJ2-5; a possible D gene is TRBD2 (7 bases). Trimming took off 5 bases at V and 1 base at J, with 8 bases between the two ends. The CDR3 spans 13 residues. Looked up from germline, CDR1 is SGHTA and CDR2 is FQGNSA. The CDR3: CASSRGAQETQYS. The CDR3 DNA follows: TGTGCCAGCAGCCGGGGGGCCCAAGAGACCCAGTACTCC.

This clonotype was observed many times. This chain connects TRBV12-3 or TRBV12-4 to TRBJ1-5, with TRBD1 identical over 11 bases. The CDR3 is made up of 17 amino acids. Trimming cost V 7 bases and J 1 base; bases outside gene matches: 9. CDR3 DNA sequence: TGTGCCAGCAAACCGGGACAGGGGGGTAAAAGCAATCAGCCCCAGCATTTT. Translation: CASKPGQGGKSNQPQHF.

As DNA, the CDR3 is TGTGCCAGCAGTTTCGGACTAGCGGGAGGGCCAATGGAGACCCAGTACTTC. It translates to CASSFGLAGGPMETQYF. The J gene is TRBJ2-5, the V gene TRBV6-2 or TRBV6-3; 15 bases line up with TRBD2. The junction had 8 bases not matched to a gene; V was cut back by 4 bases and J by 5 bases. CDR3 size: 17 residues. From germline, CDR1 is MNHEY and CDR2 SVGEGT.

This clonotype was counted many times. CDR3 in DNA: TGCAGTGCTAGAGATGCGAACGACAGGGTCTCTGGAAACACCATATATTTT. It is translated as CSARDANDRVSGNTIYF. The rearrangement links TRBV20-1 to TRBJ1-3; TRBD1 matches at 7 bases. After removal of 0 bases from V and 0 bases from J, the junction contained 8 bases not matched to a gene. The length of the CDR3 is 17 residues. The V gene's germline CDR1 is DFQATT and CDR2 SNEGSKA (reference sequence).

This clonotype was observed many times. The chain employs TRBV6-5 and TRBJ1-5, with TRBD1 matching 9 bases. The CDR3 has 17 residues. Germline V gives CDR1 MNHEY, CDR2 SVGAGI. V trimming: 5 bases; J trimming: 2 bases; junction bases outside the gene matches: 10. CDR3 sequence (DNA): TGTGCCAGCAGTCCTATCCCGGGACAGGGAGGCAATCAGCCCCAGCATTTT. It translates to CASSPIPGQGGNQPQHF.